The 18 T cell receptor beta chains below were found in one sample sequenced in a study of T cell responses to AZD1222 COVID-19 vaccine. TCRdb keeps only in-frame clones here, not all; method: immunoSEQ multiplex PCR. The data contain around 140,000 clones, nearly 95% of them singletons. The sequencing here drew on peripheral blood, taken on day 0 of AZD1222 vaccination. The receptors here all came from an adult in good health.

J is TRBJ1-1 and V is TRBV7-2; no clear D gene. Germline V lookup: CDR1 SGHTA, CDR2 FQGNSA. The V gene lost 2 bases and the J gene lost 1 base, with 5 bases spanning the gap. The CDR3 runs 13 residues. CDR3 amino acids: CASSLTQNTEAFF. The CDR3 region has the DNA TGTGCCAGCAGCTTAACCCAGAACACTGAAGCTTTCTTT.

This sequence joins TRBV7-2 and TRBJ1-1; D is unresolved. The CDR3 is made up of 12 amino acids. The V gene's germline CDR1 is SGHTA and CDR2 FQGNSA. Trimming took 1 base from V and 3 from J, leaving 3 bases between them. CDR3 bases: TGTGCCAGCAGCTTAGAGTACACTGAAGCTTTCTTT. It yields the protein CASSLEYTEAFF. Looking up the rest from reference TRBV7-2 and TRBJ1-1 gives the full variable domain: GAGVSQSPSNKVTEKGKDVELRCDPISGHTALYWYRQSLGQGLEFLIYFQGNSAPDKSGLPSDRFSAERTGGSVSTLTIQRTQQEDSAVYLCASSLEYTEAFFGQGTRLTVV.

V and J are TRBV27 and TRBJ2-2; the match to TRBD2 covers 9 bases. This CDR3 has 14 residues. The V segment lost 5 bases and the J segment 5 bases; nucleotides outside the gene matches: 3. Germline values: CDR1 MNHEY, CDR2 SMNVEV (reference sequence). The CDR3 reads CASSPLAGTGELFF. For the CDR3, the DNA is TGTGCCAGCAGTCCCCTAGCGGGGACCGGGGAGCTGTTTTTT.

This chain joins TRBV5-8 and TRBJ1-1; no definite D call. Germline lookup yields CDR1 SGHTS and CDR2 YDEGEE. V was pared by 6 bases and J by 3 bases, with 9 bases between. This CDR3 comprises 12 residues. The CDR3 nucleotides are TGTGCCAGCATCACCGATTACACTGAAGCTTTCTTT. Protein: CASITDYTEAFF.

The V gene is TRBV9, the J gene TRBJ2-5; no firm D call. The V end lost 2 bases, the J end lost 5 bases, and 13 bases lay between the germline ends. CDR3 size: 14 residues. CDR1 is SGDLS and CDR2 is YYNGEE in the germline V gene. CDR3: CASSVSGGGETQYF. The CDR3 region has the DNA TGTGCCAGCAGCGTTTCTGGCGGTGGGGAGACCCAGTACTTC. The full variable domain, rest sourced from reference TRBV9 and TRBJ2-5, is DSGVTQTPKHLITATGQRVTLRCSPRSGDLSVYWYQQSLDQGLQFLIQYYNGEERAKGNILERFSAQQFPDLHSELNLSSLELGDSALYFCASSVSGGGETQYFGPGTRLLVL.

A single count supports this clone. The rearrangement joins TRBV11-3 to TRBJ2-2; the D gene is possibly TRBD1 (6 bases). This CDR3 is built from 15 residues. Germline assignment: CDR1 SGHNT and CDR2 YENEEA. V lost 5 bases, J lost 6 bases, and 16 bases lay in between. CDR3 sequence: CASSPVGAGAGELFF. CDR3 DNA sequence: TGTGCCAGCAGCCCAGTGGGGGCAGGGGCCGGGGAGCTGTTTTTT.

The rearrangement joins TRBV10-1 to TRBJ2-7; D might be TRBD2 (5 bases). The germline V gene encodes CDR1 WNHNN and CDR2 SYGVQD (reference sequence). The CDR3 runs 13 residues. V was pared by 3 bases and J by 3 bases, with 9 bases between. CDR3 region: CASSDPSNYEQYF. The CDR3 nucleotides read TGCGCCAGCAGTGACCCTAGCAACTACGAGCAGTACTTC.

The genes are TRBV5-1 and TRBJ2-7, with D possibly TRBD2 on 7 matching bases. Germline V gives CDR1 SGHRS, CDR2 YFSETQ. There are 15 residues in the CDR3. Trimming pared 3 bases from V and 2 bases from J, leaving 15 bases between. The CDR3 spells CASSYGGGGTYEQYF. CDR3 coding DNA: TGCGCCAGCAGCTACGGAGGGGGAGGGACCTACGAGCAGTACTTC.

The chain carries TRBV19 and TRBJ1-2, with TRBD1 identical over 7 bases. The J segment lost 2 bases and the V segment lost 5 bases, leaving 5 bases of the junction unmatched. Germline V gives CDR1 LNHDA, CDR2 SQIVND (reference sequence). The CDR3 runs to 14 residues. DNA of the CDR3: TGTGCCAGTAGTGGCGAGGACAGGAACTATGGCTACACCTTC. It encodes CASSGEDRNYGYTF.

The chain joins TRBV11-2 to TRBJ2-7, with 7 bases fitting TRBD2. Per germline, CDR1 SGHAT and CDR2 FQNNGV. After removal of 2 bases from V and 5 bases from J, the junction contained 9 bases not matched to a gene. This CDR3 comprises 15 residues. The CDR3 DNA reads as TGTGCCAGCAGCTTAACAGGCGGGAGAGAGGACGAGCAGTACTTC. Translating gives CASSLTGGREDEQYF.

The CDR3 DNA follows: TGTGCCAGCAGTTTAGATTGGCGGGAGGACACCGGGGAGCTGTTTTTT. Residues: CASSLDWREDTGELFF. The V and J genes are TRBV27 and TRBJ2-2; the match to TRBD2 covers 8 bases. CDR1 and CDR2 (germline): MNHEY, SMNVEV (reference sequence). Trimming took 2 bases from V and 3 from J; bases not matched to a gene: 5. The CDR3 totals 16 residues.

This chain uses TRBV2 with TRBJ2-7, with D perhaps matching TRBD2 (5 bases). V lost 6 bases and J 0 bases, leaving 12 bases between the germline ends. Germline V gene sequence: CDR1 SNHLY, CDR2 FYNNEI. This CDR3 region has 14 residues. The CDR3, as DNA: TGTGCCAGCAGGATGGACTCGGTCTCCTACGAGCAGTACTTC. Translation gives CASRMDSVSYEQYF.

The genes are TRBV2 and TRBJ1-5; D is unclear. V lost 5 bases, J lost 0 bases, and 11 bases lay in between. This CDR3 comprises 15 residues. Germline V gives CDR1 SNHLY, CDR2 FYNNEI. CDR3 nucleotide sequence: TGTGCCAGCAGTTTCGGGATTAATAGCAATCAGCCCCAGCATTTT. Its protein is CASSFGINSNQPQHF.

The rearrangement links TRBV3-1 (or the pseudogene TRBV3-2) to TRBJ2-2, with a tentative D call TRBD2 (6 bases). Per the germline V gene, CDR1 is LGHDT and CDR2 is YNNKEL (reference sequence). The CDR3 has 16 amino acids. V lost 2 bases and J 4 bases, leaving 14 bases between the germline ends. DNA of the CDR3: TGTGCCAGCAGCCAAACGAGGGACTTCCTCACCGGGGAGCTGTTTTTT. This codes for CASSQTRDFLTGELFF.

The rearrangement joins TRBV7-9 to TRBJ2-7; D remains ambiguous. This CDR3 contains 14 residues. Germline CDR1 and CDR2: SEHNR and FQNEAQ (reference sequence). V was cut by 6 bases and J by 2 bases, with 14 bases left in between. CDR3 DNA: TGTGCCAGCAGTTACTCTAATGGAGCCTACGAGCAGTACTTC. Translating it yields CASSYSNGAYEQYF. Full variable domain (rest looked up from reference TRBV7-9 and TRBJ2-7): DTGVSQNPRHKITKRGQNVTFRCDPISEHNRLYWYRQTLGQGPEFLTYFQNEAQLEKSRLLSDRFSAERPKGSFSTLEIQRTEQGDSAMYLCASSYSNGAYEQYFGPGTRLTVT.

In DNA form, the CDR3 reads TGTGCCAGCAGCCTCCCAGGGGGAGCTTACAATGAGCAGTTCTTC. It codes for CASSLPGGAYNEQFF. The V call is TRBV5-4, the J call TRBJ2-1, with 7 bases identical to TRBD1. Trimming at V came to 4 bases and at J to 4 bases, leaving 8 bases not matched to a gene. Germline V gene lookup returns CDR1 SGHNT and CDR2 YYREEE (reference sequence). The CDR3 is 15 amino acids.

The gene calls are TRBV7-2 and TRBJ1-5; perhaps TRBD1 as D (5 bases). Germline V CDR1 and CDR2: SGHTA, FQGNSA. CDR3 size: 17 residues. V was shortened by 4 bases and J by 5 bases, with 21 bases between the two germline ends. The CDR3 reads CASSSTFPGAAYQPQHF. CDR3 nucleotides: TGTGCCAGCAGCTCCACGTTTCCCGGGGCCGCATATCAGCCCCAGCATTTT.

V gene TRBV6-4 combines with J gene TRBJ2-7, with 8 bases lining up with TRBD1. CDR1 MRHNA and CDR2 SNTAGT come from the germline V gene. The CDR3 extends over 14 amino acids. Unmatched junction bases numbered 9, after V lost 8 bases and J lost 3 bases. The CDR3 DNA reads TGTGCCAGCTTTCCAGGACAGGGCTTCTACGAGCAGTACTTC. Translation gives CASFPGQGFYEQYF.